This record covers a single TCR beta chain. The antigen is unknown. Profiling relied on immunoSEQ multiplex PCR, and the TCRdb table lists in-frame clones only, not all of them. The data hold 60,000 to 90,000 clones, with approximately 83% observed a single time. This specimen comes from a study of CD4 T cell repertoires in COVID-19. Study-wide context: After less than 12 days of IL-2 expansion, CFSE-low cells were relabeled and restimulated with other coronavirus spikes. Broader study findings: Between roughly 6 and 25% of SARS-CoV-2 clonotypes also appeared in SARS-CoV and/or HKU1 spike cultures.

The CDR3 totals 14 residues. The ends were cut back, 6 bases at V and 0 bases at J, with 12 bases in the middle. CDR1 is MNHEY, CDR2 SMNVEV, per germline (reference sequence). The input for sequencing was CD4+ T cells from peripheral blood, taken after recovery from COVID-19. This chain connects TRBV27 to TRBJ2-7; D might be TRBD1 (5 bases). The clonotype originates from a human donor who had COVID-19. This chain's CDR3 is CASRVGLFSYEQYF. The CDR3, as DNA: TGTGCCAGCAGGGTGGGGCTGTTCTCCTACGAGCAGTACTTC.